Shown below are 17 T cell receptor beta chains from a single sample sequenced in a study of blood T cell repertoires in COVID-19. Clones were read by immunoSEQ multiplex PCR, and TCRdb kept only the in-frame ones, dropping some. The table has around 70,000 clones, around 86% seen once. Material: peripheral blood. Receptors were obtained from a man aged 45-65 years with active COVID-19.

V gene TRBV10-2 combines with J gene TRBJ1-5; TRBD1 aligns across 8 bases. With V trimmed by 5 bases and J by 5 bases, 5 bases remained unmatched. The CDR3 consists of 14 residues. CDR1 is WSHSY, CDR2 SAAADI, per germline. The CDR3 protein is CASSMDRAHQPQHF. In DNA form, the CDR3 reads TGCGCCAGCAGTATGGACAGGGCCCATCAGCCCCAGCATTTT.

V and J are TRBV3-1 (or the pseudogene TRBV3-2) and TRBJ1-2; TRBD1 agrees at 9 bases. Germline loops: CDR1 LGHDT, CDR2 YNNKEL (reference sequence). The CDR3 has 15 amino acids. V was pared by 3 bases and J by 7 bases, with 9 bases of the junction left unmatched. The DNA of the CDR3 is TGTGCCAGCAGCCAGCCGGGACAGGGAACACTTGGCTACACCTTC. This translates into CASSQPGQGTLGYTF.

J is TRBJ2-1 and V is TRBV5-6; no definite D call. Trimming took off 3 bases at V and 7 bases at J, with 14 bases between the two ends. Looked up from germline, CDR1 is SGHDT and CDR2 is YYEEEE. The CDR3 spans 14 residues. Here the CDR3 reads CASSSAVALNEQFF. DNA of the CDR3: TGTGCCAGCAGCTCTGCCGTGGCTTTGAATGAGCAGTTCTTC.

This clone was picked up many times. The chain joins TRBV18 to TRBJ2-7; TRBD2 is a possible D gene (5 bases). Germline V gives CDR1 KGHSH, CDR2 LQKENI. The V and J ends lost 0 bases and 7 bases respectively, with 13 bases between them. The CDR3 totals 14 residues. The CDR3 spells CASSPPNPAGEQYF. CDR3 nucleotides: TGTGCCAGCTCACCACCGAACCCCGCGGGTGAGCAGTACTTC.

V is TRBV28 and J is TRBJ1-1, with 7 positions matching TRBD1. This CDR3 has 14 amino acids. J gave up 1 base and V 2 bases, and 1 base lay outside the gene matches. Germline values: CDR1 MDHEN, CDR2 SYDVKM. CDR3 nucleotide sequence: TGTGCCAGCAGTTTAGGGACAGCGAACACTGAAGCTTTCTTT. Translated: CASSLGTANTEAFF.

This clone was counted a single time. This rearrangement joins TRBV27 to TRBJ2-1; D is undetermined. The V end lost 2 bases, the J end lost 7 bases, and 9 bases lay between the germline ends. This CDR3 region has 13 residues. CDR1 is MNHEY and CDR2 is SMNVEV in the germline V gene (reference sequence). As DNA, the CDR3 is TGTGCCAGCAGTTTAAACCCCGGGAATGAGCAGTTCTTC. This gives the protein CASSLNPGNEQFF.

The chain combines TRBV5-5 with TRBJ1-2; 7 bases align to TRBD1. The V gene's germline CDR1 is SGHKS and CDR2 YYEKEE (reference sequence). V trimming: 6 bases; J trimming: 1 base; junction bases outside the gene matches: 6. This CDR3 is built from 14 residues. The CDR3 coding sequence is TGTGCCAGCATCCCGCGGGACAGTAACTATGGCTACACCTTC. This translates into CASIPRDSNYGYTF.

This chain uses TRBV7-9 with TRBJ1-3; no reliable D call. CDR3 length equals 14 residues. Trimming removed 5 bases at V and 0 bases at J, with 8 bases between. Germline V gives CDR1 SEHNR, CDR2 FQNEAQ (reference sequence). This chain's CDR3 is CASSRRDSGNTIYF. The DNA for the CDR3 is TGTGCCAGCAGCCGGAGGGACTCTGGAAACACCATATATTTT.

The chain has TRBV4-3 and TRBJ2-7, with 7 bases aligning to TRBD2. This CDR3 has 16 residues. Germline V gene lookup returns CDR1 LGHNA and CDR2 YSLEER. The V gene end was trimmed by 1 base and the J gene end by 3 bases; junction bases not matched to a gene: 9. For the CDR3, the DNA is TGCGCCAGCAGCCAAGCCCTAACTAGCGACAACTACGAGCAGTACTTC. As protein: CASSQALTSDNYEQYF.

The chain uses TRBV2 and TRBJ1-1, with a weak D call TRBD1 (5 bases). The CDR3 length is 15 residues. Germline CDR1 SNHLY, CDR2 FYNNEI. Trimming left V 5 bases short and J 0 bases short, with 13 bases between. CDR3 sequence: CASSPLGHLNTEAFF. CDR3 sequence (DNA): TGTGCCAGCAGTCCATTAGGACACCTGAACACTGAAGCTTTCTTT.

This rearrangement joins TRBV7-9 to TRBJ2-1; tentatively, D is TRBD2 (6 bases). CDR3 length equals 15 residues. Trimming took 5 bases from V and 5 from J, leaving 16 bases between them. Germline V lookup: CDR1 SEHNR, CDR2 FQNEAQ (reference sequence). As DNA, the CDR3 is TGTGCCAGCAGCGCCGGGACTCCAGAGGACAATGAGCAGTTCTTC. This codes for CASSAGTPEDNEQFF.

The count of this clone is one. V gene TRBV19 combines with J gene TRBJ1-2; D remains ambiguous. The CDR3 length is 11 residues. Trimming took off 6 bases at V and 6 bases at J, with 8 bases between the two ends. Looked up from germline, CDR1 is LNHDA and CDR2 is SQIVND (reference sequence). The CDR3 DNA reads as TGTGCCAGTAGGGAGATGAATGGCTACACCTTC. It is translated as CASREMNGYTF.

There are a few counts of this clone. The chain has TRBV4-3 and TRBJ1-1; 7 nucleotides line up with TRBD1. CDR3 length equals 14 residues. Per the germline V gene, CDR1 is LGHNA and CDR2 is YSLEER. V was pared by 0 bases and J by 6 bases, with 4 bases of the junction left unmatched. The CDR3 spells CASSQEGQGAEAFF. The CDR3 DNA sequence: TGCGCCAGCAGCCAAGAGGGCCAGGGGGCTGAAGCTTTCTTT.

The chain uses TRBV18 and TRBJ2-1, with a possible D match to TRBD2 (6 bases). V was pared by 6 bases and J by 2 bases, with 14 bases between. Germline V CDR1 and CDR2: KGHSH, LQKENI. The CDR3 runs 15 residues. The CDR3 is CASSQAGLTYNEQFF. CDR3 coding DNA: TGTGCCAGCTCGCAAGCGGGCTTAACCTACAATGAGCAGTTCTTC. The whole variable domain, remainder taken from reference TRBV18 and TRBJ2-1, is NAGVMQNPRHLVRRRGQEARLRCSPMKGHSHVYWYRQLPEEGLKFMVYLQKENIIDESGMPKERFSAEFPKEGPSILRIQQVVRGDSAAYFCASSQAGLTYNEQFFGPGTRLTVL.

The chain has TRBV6-5 and TRBJ1-6; TRBD1 agrees at 9 bases. Germline V CDR1 and CDR2: MNHEY, SVGAGI. The CDR3 contains 12 residues. CDR3 sequence: CGAGTGNSPLHF. CDR3 sequence (DNA): TGTGGAGCCGGGACAGGGAATTCACCCCTCCACTTT.

This chain joins TRBV2 and TRBJ2-4; 7 bases are shared with TRBD2. This CDR3 spans 19 amino acids. Losses at the gene ends were 3 bases for V and 0 bases for J; bases not matched to a gene: 14. Germline V gives CDR1 SNHLY, CDR2 FYNNEI. This CDR3 reads CASSDNASGKLVAKNIQYF. The CDR3 region has the DNA TGTGCCAGCAGTGATAACGCTAGCGGAAAATTGGTAGCCAAAAACATTCAGTACTTC.

CDR3 DNA: TGTGCCAGCAGCTTGGGGACAGACAATGAGCAGTTCTTC. Protein: CASSLGTDNEQFF. The chain has TRBV7-2 and TRBJ2-1, with 7 positions matching TRBD1. Germline CDR1 reads SGHTA; CDR2 reads FQGNSA. This CDR3 has 13 amino acids. After removal of 3 bases from V and 5 bases from J, the junction contained 1 base not matched to a gene.